The 20 T cell receptor beta chains reported below all come from one sample, sequenced in a study of blood T cell repertoires in COVID-19. Profiled with immunoSEQ multiplex PCR; TCRdb holds only in-frame clones, not every one. Counted here are under 300,000 clones, 86% occurring once; the ten biggest clones make up 9% to 15%. Sequenced input: peripheral blood. The source of these receptors is an older man with acute or convalescent COVID-19.

The genes are TRBV6-5 and TRBJ2-7, with TRBD2 matching 13 bases. Germline CDR1 and CDR2: MNHEY and SVGAGI. This CDR3 region has 15 residues. V lost 6 bases to trimming and J lost 4 bases; unmatched junction nucleotides: 6. Written as DNA, the CDR3 is TGTGCCAGCAGGGACGGACTAGCGGGAGCTTACGAGCAGTACTTC. Translated: CASRDGLAGAYEQYF.

DNA for the CDR3: TGTGCCAGCAGTCAGAACACTGAAGCTTTCTTT. Protein: CASSQNTEAFF. The rearrangement uses TRBV28 and TRBJ1-1; D gene ambiguous. Germline CDR1 is MDHEN and CDR2 is SYDVKM. The ends were cut back, 5 bases at V and 1 base at J, with 2 bases in the middle. CDR3 size: 11 residues.

Regarding this clone: Other DNA sequences of this sample code for an identical CDR3. The V and J genes are TRBV5-1 and TRBJ2-5; possibly TRBD1 for D (6 bases). The ends were cut back, 0 bases at V and 4 bases at J, with 10 bases in the middle. This CDR3 is built from 14 residues. The germline V gene has CDR1 SGHRS and CDR2 YFSETQ. Here the CDR3 DNA reads TGCGCCAGCAGCTTGGTGGGGGCCGGAGAGACCCAGTACTTC. Protein sequence: CASSLVGAGETQYF.

J is TRBJ2-5 and V is TRBV6-4, with a tentative D call TRBD2 (6 bases). Between the trimmed V and J ends, which lost 4 bases and 1 base, there was a span of 13 bases. Germline CDR1 and CDR2: MRHNA and SNTAGT. This CDR3 has 15 amino acids. The CDR3 spells CASSVSAGVQETQYF. The CDR3 DNA follows: TGTGCCAGCAGTGTTTCAGCGGGTGTCCAAGAGACCCAGTACTTC.

The rearrangement uses TRBV3-1 (or the pseudogene TRBV3-2) and TRBJ1-2; D is undetermined. V was clipped by 10 bases and J by 8 bases, with 14 bases between them. The CDR3 runs 11 residues. CDR1 is LGHDT and CDR2 is YNNKEL in the germline V gene (reference sequence). CDR3 protein: CATGHLEGYTF. The CDR3 DNA reads as TGTGCCACTGGGCATTTAGAGGGCTACACCTTC.

The chain couples TRBV5-1 to TRBJ1-1; D perhaps matches TRBD1 (5 bases). This CDR3 region has 14 residues. The germline V and J ends were trimmed by 6 bases and 1 base, with 13 bases remaining between them. The germline gives CDR1 SGHRS, CDR2 YFSETQ. The CDR3 spells CASKTGLSNTEAFF. The DNA of the CDR3 is TGCGCCAGCAAAACGGGACTCTCGAACACTGAAGCTTTCTTT.

J is TRBJ1-2 and V is TRBV4-2, with D unresolved. Trimming took 4 bases from V and 7 from J, leaving 22 bases between them. The CDR3 length is 16 residues. Germline-derived CDR1 and CDR2 are LGHNA and YNFKEQ. CDR3 sequence: CASSPSTGEEWGGYTF. In nucleotides, the CDR3 is TGTGCCAGCAGCCCCTCTACCGGGGAAGAATGGGGTGGCTACACCTTC.

This clone was counted a single time. This chain connects TRBV11-2 to TRBJ1-5, with a tentative D call TRBD1 (5 bases). The ends were cut back, 11 bases at V and 2 bases at J, with 13 bases in the middle. Germline V lookup: CDR1 SGHAT, CDR2 FQNNGV. The CDR3 sequence is 13 residues long. The chain's CDR3 is CAPRVVGNQPQHF. CDR3 nucleotides: TGTGCCCCCAGGGTAGTGGGCAATCAGCCCCAGCATTTT.

The chain links TRBV23-1 to TRBJ2-3; 8 positions agree with TRBD1. TRBV23-1 is known as an ORF, though its function is uncertain. The CDR3 is 15 residues long. V lost 4 bases and J lost 4; bases outside the gene matches: 7. This CDR3 reads CASSPDRGGADTQYF. The CDR3 DNA reads as TGCGCCAGCAGTCCCGACAGGGGAGGAGCAGATACGCAGTATTTT.

The gene calls are TRBV12-3 or TRBV12-4 and TRBJ2-7; 7 bases fit TRBD1. V shed 4 bases and J 6 bases; nucleotides not matched to a gene: 6. This CDR3 is built from 13 residues. This CDR3 reads CASSSTGVREQYF. CDR3 bases: TGTGCCAGCAGTTCTACAGGGGTTCGCGAGCAGTACTTC.

This chain joins TRBV23-1 and TRBJ2-7, with D perhaps TRBD2 (6 bases). TRBV23-1 is an ORF; its function is uncertain. This CDR3 has 13 residues. V was trimmed by 8 bases and J by 4 bases, leaving 15 bases between them. The CDR3 region has the DNA TGCGCCAGCCGATTAGCGGAAAAATACGAGCAGTACTTC. Translating it yields CASRLAEKYEQYF.

The chain is built from TRBV11-1 and TRBJ2-2, with 14 bases matching TRBD2. CDR1 and CDR2 (germline): SGHAT, FQDESV (reference sequence). Losses at the gene ends were 6 bases for V and 6 bases for J; bases not matched to a gene: 6. The CDR3 contains 16 residues. This chain's CDR3 is CASRAGLAGAAGELFF. CDR3 DNA sequence: TGTGCCAGCAGAGCGGGACTAGCGGGAGCCGCCGGGGAGCTGTTTTTT.

This clone appeared a few times. The chain links TRBV7-2 to TRBJ1-2; 10 bases agree with TRBD1. Germline CDR1 reads SGHTA; CDR2 reads FQGNSA. CDR3 size: 16 residues. J lost 4 bases, V lost 6 bases, and 11 bases had no gene match. The CDR3 reads CASSSGQGGPSYGYTF. Written as DNA, the CDR3 is TGTGCCAGCAGTTCCGGACAGGGGGGGCCAAGCTATGGCTACACCTTC.

This clone showed up just once. The gene calls are TRBV10-3 and TRBJ1-1; 8 bases map to TRBD1. CDR1 is ENHRY, CDR2 SYGVKD, per germline. The V gene end was trimmed by 6 bases and the J gene end by 1 base; junction bases not matched to a gene: 19. CDR3 length: 19 residues. CDR3 DNA: TGTGCCATCAGGAAGGACAGGGCAGGAACCCTCGGCTGGAACACTGAAGCTTTCTTT. Protein sequence: CAIRKDRAGTLGWNTEAFF.

V gene TRBV2 combines with J gene TRBJ2-7, with TRBD2 identical over 10 bases. J gave up 2 bases and V 7 bases, and 14 bases lay outside the gene matches. The CDR3 runs 17 residues. Germline CDR1 reads SNHLY; CDR2 reads FYNNEI. The CDR3 nucleotides are TGTGCCAGCACCCCTAGCGGGAGTCCAAACCAGGCCTACGAGCAGTACTTC. The encoded protein is CASTPSGSPNQAYEQYF.

The rearrangement links TRBV24-1 to TRBJ1-2, with TRBD1 matching over 10 bases. The CDR3 is 14 amino acids. V dropped 3 bases and J dropped 7; count of bases not matched to a gene: 4. Germline V gene sequence: CDR1 KGHDR, CDR2 SFDVKD. CDR3 in DNA: TGTGCCACCAGTGATCCTGGGACAGGGGCTGGCTACACCTTC. Residues: CATSDPGTGAGYTF.

This chain uses TRBV5-4 with TRBJ2-5; 7 bases agree with TRBD2. Trimming at V came to 0 bases and at J to 2 bases, leaving 1 base not matched to a gene. The CDR3 totals 14 residues. Looked up from germline, CDR1 is SGHNT and CDR2 is YYREEE (reference sequence). The chain's CDR3 is CASSLAGGQETQYF. The CDR3 region has the DNA TGTGCCAGCAGCTTGGCCGGGGGGCAAGAGACCCAGTACTTC.

V and J are TRBV29-1 and TRBJ1-2; D call uncertain. V was clipped by 6 bases and J by 4 bases, with 15 bases between them. CDR1 SQVTM and CDR2 ANQGSEA come from the germline V gene. This CDR3 contains 13 residues. DNA for the CDR3: TGCAGCGTCCCTTTGGAGGATTTCTATGGCTACACCTTC. It is translated as CSVPLEDFYGYTF.

This clone was found a few times. The chain uses TRBV7-2 and TRBJ2-7; no clear D. V lost 5 bases, J lost 4 bases, and 15 bases lay in between. The CDR3 runs to 14 residues. Germline V gene data show CDR1 as SGHTA and CDR2 as FQGNSA. The CDR3 coding sequence is TGTGCCAGCAGCCCCCGACACGAACGATACGAGCAGTACTTC. It codes for CASSPRHERYEQYF.

The CDR3 region has the DNA TGCGCCAGCAGCTTGGGAATGACAGCCAAAGGCGACGAGCAGTACTTC. Translation gives CASSLGMTAKGDEQYF. The J gene is TRBJ2-7, the V gene TRBV5-1, with TRBD1 as a possible D gene (5 bases). CDR3 length: 16 amino acids. The V and J ends lost 0 bases and 5 bases respectively, with 18 bases between them. CDR1 is SGHRS and CDR2 is YFSETQ in the germline V gene.